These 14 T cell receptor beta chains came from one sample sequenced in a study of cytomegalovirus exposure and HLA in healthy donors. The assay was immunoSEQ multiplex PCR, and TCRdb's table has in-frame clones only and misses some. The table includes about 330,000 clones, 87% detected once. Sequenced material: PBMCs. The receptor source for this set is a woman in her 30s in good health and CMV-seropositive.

The CDR3 here is CASRSLRTTGVNYGYTF. CDR3 in DNA: TGTGCCAGCAGAAGTTTGCGAACTACAGGGGTTAACTATGGCTACACCTTC. The chain has TRBV27 and TRBJ1-2; 7 nucleotides line up with TRBD1. The CDR3 consists of 17 residues. J was trimmed by 1 base and V by 6 bases; bases with no gene match: 14. Germline V gene lookup returns CDR1 MNHEY and CDR2 SMNVEV (reference sequence).

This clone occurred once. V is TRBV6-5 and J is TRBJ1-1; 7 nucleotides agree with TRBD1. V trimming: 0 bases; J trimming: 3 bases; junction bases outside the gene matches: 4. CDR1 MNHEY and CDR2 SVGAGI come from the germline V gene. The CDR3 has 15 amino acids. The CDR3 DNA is TGTGCCAGCAGTTACTCGACAGGGAAACACACTGAAGCTTTCTTT. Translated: CASSYSTGKHTEAFF.

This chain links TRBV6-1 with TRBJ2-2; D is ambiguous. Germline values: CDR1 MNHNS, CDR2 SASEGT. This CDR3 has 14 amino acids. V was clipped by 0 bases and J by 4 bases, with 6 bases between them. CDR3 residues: CASSEAGITGELFF. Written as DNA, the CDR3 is TGTGCCAGCAGTGAAGCGGGTATCACCGGGGAGCTGTTTTTT.

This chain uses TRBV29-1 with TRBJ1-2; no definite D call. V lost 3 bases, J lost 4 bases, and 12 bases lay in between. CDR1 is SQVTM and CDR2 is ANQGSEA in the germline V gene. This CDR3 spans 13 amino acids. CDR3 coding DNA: TGCAGCGTTGACCGGGTAGGGAGCTATGGCTACACCTTC. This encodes CSVDRVGSYGYTF.

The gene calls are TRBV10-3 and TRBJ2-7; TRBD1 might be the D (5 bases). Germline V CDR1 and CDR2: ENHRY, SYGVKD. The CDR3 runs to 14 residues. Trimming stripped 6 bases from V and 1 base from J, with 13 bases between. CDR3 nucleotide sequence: TGTGCCATCAGACAAACAGACAGTTCCTACGAGCAGTACTTC. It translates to CAIRQTDSSYEQYF.

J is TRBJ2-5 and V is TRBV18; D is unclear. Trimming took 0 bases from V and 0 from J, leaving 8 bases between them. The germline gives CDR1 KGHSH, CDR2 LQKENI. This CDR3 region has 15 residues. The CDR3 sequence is CASSPPAQYQETQYF. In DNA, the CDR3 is TGTGCCAGCTCACCACCGGCACAGTACCAAGAGACCCAGTACTTC.

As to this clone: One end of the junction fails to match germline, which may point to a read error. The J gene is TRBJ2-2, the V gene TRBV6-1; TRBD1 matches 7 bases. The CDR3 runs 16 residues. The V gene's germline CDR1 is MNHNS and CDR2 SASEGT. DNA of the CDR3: TGTGCCAGCACTGAATCCCAAGGGGGCCTCACCGGGGAGCTGTTTTTT. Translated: CASTESQGGLTGELFF.

CDR3 protein: CAWSVERGGYGYTF. CDR3 bases: TGTGCCTGGAGTGTGGAAAGGGGGGGGTATGGCTACACCTTC. The chain recombines TRBV30 with TRBJ1-2, with a possible D match to TRBD1 (6 bases). Per the germline V gene, CDR1 is GTSNPN and CDR2 is SVGIG (reference sequence). The CDR3 runs 14 residues. The germline V and J ends were trimmed by 0 bases and 5 bases, with 13 bases remaining between them.

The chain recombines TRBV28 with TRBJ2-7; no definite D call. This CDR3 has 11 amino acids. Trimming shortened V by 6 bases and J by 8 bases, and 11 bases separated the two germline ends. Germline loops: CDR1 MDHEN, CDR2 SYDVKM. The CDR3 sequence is CASRISGKQYF. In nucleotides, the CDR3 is TGTGCCAGCAGGATTAGTGGGAAGCAGTACTTC.

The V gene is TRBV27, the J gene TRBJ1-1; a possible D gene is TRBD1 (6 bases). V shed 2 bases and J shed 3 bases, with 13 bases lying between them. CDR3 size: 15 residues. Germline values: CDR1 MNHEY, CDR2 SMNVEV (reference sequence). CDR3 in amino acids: CASSLIYRVDTEAFF. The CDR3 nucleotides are TGTGCCAGCAGTTTAATATACAGGGTAGACACTGAAGCTTTCTTT.

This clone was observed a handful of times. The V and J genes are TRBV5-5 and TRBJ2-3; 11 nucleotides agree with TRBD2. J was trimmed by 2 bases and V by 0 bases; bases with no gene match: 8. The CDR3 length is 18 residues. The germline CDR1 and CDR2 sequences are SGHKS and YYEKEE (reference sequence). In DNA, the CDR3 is TGTGCCAGCAGCTTGGCAGTTAGCGGGGGGGCGAACACAGATACGCAGTATTTT. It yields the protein CASSLAVSGGANTDTQYF.

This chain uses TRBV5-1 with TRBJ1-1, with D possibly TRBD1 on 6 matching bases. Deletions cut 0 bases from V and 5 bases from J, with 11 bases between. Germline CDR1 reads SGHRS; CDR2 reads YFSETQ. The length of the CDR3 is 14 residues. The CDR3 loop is CASSLDGRGTEAFF. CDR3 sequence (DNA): TGCGCCAGCAGCTTGGATGGCAGGGGAACTGAAGCTTTCTTT.

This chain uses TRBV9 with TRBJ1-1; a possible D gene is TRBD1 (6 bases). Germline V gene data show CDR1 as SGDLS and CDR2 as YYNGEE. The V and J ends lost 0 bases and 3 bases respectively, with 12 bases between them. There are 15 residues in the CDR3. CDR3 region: CASSVVDRRDTEAFF. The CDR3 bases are TGTGCCAGCAGCGTAGTTGACAGGCGGGACACTGAAGCTTTCTTT.

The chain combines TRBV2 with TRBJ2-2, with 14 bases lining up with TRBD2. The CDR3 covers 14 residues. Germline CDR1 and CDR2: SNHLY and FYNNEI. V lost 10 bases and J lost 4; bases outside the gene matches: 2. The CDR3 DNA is TGTGCCACGGGGACTAGCGGGAGCACCGGGGAGCTGTTTTTT. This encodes CATGTSGSTGELFF.